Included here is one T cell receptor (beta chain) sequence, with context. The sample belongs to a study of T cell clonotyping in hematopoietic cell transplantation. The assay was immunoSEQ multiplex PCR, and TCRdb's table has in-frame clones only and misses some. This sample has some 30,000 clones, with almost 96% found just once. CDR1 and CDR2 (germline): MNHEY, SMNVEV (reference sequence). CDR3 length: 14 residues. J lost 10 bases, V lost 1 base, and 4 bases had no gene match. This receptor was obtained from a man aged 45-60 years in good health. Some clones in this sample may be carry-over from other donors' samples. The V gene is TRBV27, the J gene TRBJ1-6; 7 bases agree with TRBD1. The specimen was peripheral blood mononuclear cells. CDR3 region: CASSLYRGGSPLHF. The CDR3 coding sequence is TGTGCCAGCAGTTTATACAGGGGAGGATCACCCCTCCACTTT.